These 6 T cell receptor beta chains were sequenced from one sample in a study of blood T cell repertoires in COVID-19. Sequencing was performed with immunoSEQ multiplex PCR; in TCRdb, only in-frame clones are kept and a portion is missing. The data show a few hundred thousand clones, more than 75% seen once. Sample: peripheral blood. The receptors stem from a woman between 50 and 59 years old who had recovered from COVID-19.

This clone was observed a few times. The chain combines TRBV5-4 with TRBJ2-1, with TRBD2 matching 8 bases. Trimming at V came to 4 bases and at J to 8 bases, leaving 11 bases not matched to a gene. The CDR3 sequence is 15 residues long. The germline V gene has CDR1 SGHNT and CDR2 YYREEE (reference sequence). CDR3 sequence: CASSMTGTSTHEQFF. CDR3 sequence (DNA): TGTGCCAGCAGCATGACCGGGACTAGTACCCATGAGCAGTTCTTC.

In its sample, this clone was seen once. The chain is built from TRBV30 and TRBJ2-2; 7 nucleotides line up with TRBD2. Germline V CDR1 and CDR2: GTSNPN, SVGIG (reference sequence). This CDR3 region has 16 residues. V lost 0 bases to trimming and J lost 5 bases; unmatched junction nucleotides: 9. CDR3 sequence reads: CAWSVPGRAWTGELFF. CDR3 DNA sequence: TGTGCCTGGAGTGTACCGGGGAGGGCCTGGACCGGGGAGCTGTTTTTT.

V and J are TRBV5-6 and TRBJ1-3; maybe TRBD1 (6 bases). The CDR3 loop spans 16 amino acids. V lost 1 base to trimming and J lost 4 bases, with 15 bases between them. Looked up from germline, CDR1 is SGHDT and CDR2 is YYEEEE. The CDR3: CASSLFRGSAGNTIYF. In DNA, the CDR3 is TGTGCCAGCAGCTTGTTTAGGGGGTCCGCAGGAAACACCATATATTTT.

This chain links TRBV6-5 with TRBJ2-1; 10 nucleotides agree with TRBD2. CDR1 is MNHEY and CDR2 is SVGAGI in the germline V gene. CDR3 length equals 16 residues. J gave up 6 bases and V 2 bases, and 7 bases lay outside the gene matches. CDR3 sequence reads: CASSYKAGGLSNEQFF. DNA of the CDR3: TGTGCCAGCAGTTACAAAGCGGGAGGGTTATCCAATGAGCAGTTCTTC.

The rearrangement joins TRBV5-1 to TRBJ1-1; 10 positions match TRBD1. The CDR3 runs to 15 residues. Trimming took 4 bases from V and 6 from J; bases not matched to a gene: 9. The germline V gene encodes CDR1 SGHRS and CDR2 YFSETQ. The CDR3 is CASSRGTGDVPEAFF. CDR3 nucleotide sequence: TGCGCCAGCAGCCGGGGGACAGGGGACGTGCCTGAAGCTTTCTTT. The full variable domain, rest sourced from reference TRBV5-1 and TRBJ1-1, is KAGVTQTPRYLIKTRGQQVTLSCSPISGHRSVSWYQQTPGQGLQFLFEYFSETQRNKGNFPGRFSGRQFSNSRSEMNVSTLELGDSALYLCASSRGTGDVPEAFFGQGTRLTVV.

This clone was seen only a few times. This chain links TRBV19 with TRBJ1-2; D unresolved. The V gene's germline CDR1 is LNHDA and CDR2 SQIVND (reference sequence). This CDR3 has 12 residues. V was shortened by 8 bases and J by 6 bases, with 13 bases between the two germline ends. CDR3: CASGEGSHGYTF. The CDR3 DNA reads as TGTGCCAGTGGGGAGGGAAGCCATGGCTACACCTTC.